Below, 20 T cell receptor beta chains from the same sample are listed, as sequenced in a study of cytomegalovirus exposure and HLA in healthy donors. The study ran its PCR with 60 Vbeta and 13 Jbeta primers. Sequencing used immunoSEQ multiplex PCR; TCRdb keeps in-frame clones, though not all of them. The sample holds 100,000 to 150,000 clones, 60% to 80% seen once. The sample consisted of PBMCs. These receptors originate from a woman in her fifties or sixties in good health and CMV-seronegative.

As concerns this clone: Compared with germline, one end of the junction differs, possibly owing to a read error. This chain links TRBV5-6 with TRBJ1-2; 7 nucleotides align to TRBD1. Per the germline V gene, CDR1 is SGHDT and CDR2 is YYEEEE. The CDR3 loop spans 14 amino acids. The chain's CDR3 is CAGSPNRGRYGYTF. In DNA form, the CDR3 reads TGTGCCGGCAGCCCAAACAGGGGACGCTATGGCTACACCTTC.

V gene TRBV5-6 combines with J gene TRBJ1-2, with D possibly being TRBD1 (5 bases). CDR3 length equals 14 residues. Germline V lookup: CDR1 SGHDT, CDR2 YYEEEE. The V end was cut by 5 bases, the J end by 7 bases, with 18 bases between. The CDR3 here is CASRLQASQSGYTF. The CDR3 region has the DNA TGTGCCAGCAGATTACAGGCGTCCCAGTCTGGCTACACCTTC.

The CDR3 nucleotides read TGTGCCAGCAGCCAAGTGAGGACAGTAGGTTACGAGCAGTACTTC. Residues: CASSQVRTVGYEQYF. This chain joins TRBV4-2 and TRBJ2-7; D is possibly TRBD1 (6 bases). CDR1 LGHNA and CDR2 YNFKEQ come from the germline V gene. V gave up 1 base and J gave up 4 bases, with 14 bases separating them. The CDR3 contains 15 residues.

V and J are TRBV7-9 and TRBJ2-3; tentatively, D is TRBD2 (6 bases). In germline, CDR1 is SEHNR, CDR2 FQNEAQ (reference sequence). Trimming removed 5 bases at V and 3 bases at J, with 12 bases between. This CDR3 spans 14 amino acids. The CDR3 bases are TGTGCCAGCAGCGGGACCCGGGAGACAGATACGCAGTATTTT. It is translated as CASSGTRETDTQYF.

The V and J genes are TRBV28 and TRBJ1-1; the match to TRBD1 covers 8 bases. The CDR3 has 16 amino acids. V dropped 6 bases and J dropped 0; count of bases not matched to a gene: 9. Germline V gives CDR1 MDHEN, CDR2 SYDVKM. The CDR3 nucleotides are TGTGCCAGCAGCCACGGGGCAGGGGGCATGAACACTGAAGCTTTCTTT. Translation: CASSHGAGGMNTEAFF.

V usage is TRBV7-9 and J usage is TRBJ2-1, with 10 bases lining up with TRBD2. The CDR3 sequence is 17 residues long. The trim removed 6 bases at V and 8 bases at J, leaving 16 bases unmatched. Germline assignment: CDR1 SEHNR and CDR2 FQNEAQ (reference sequence). CDR3 protein: CASRDVGASGSGDEQFF. CDR3 DNA: TGTGCCAGCAGGGATGTCGGGGCTAGCGGGAGCGGCGATGAGCAGTTCTTC. The whole variable domain, filled in from reference TRBV7-9 and TRBJ2-1, reads DTGVSQNPRHKITKRGQNVTFRCDPISEHNRLYWYRQTLGQGPEFLTYFQNEAQLEKSRLLSDRFSAERPKGSFSTLEIQRTEQGDSAMYLCASRDVGASGSGDEQFFGPGTRLTVL.

The V and J genes are TRBV7-6 and TRBJ2-3; D not certain. This CDR3 comprises 12 residues. V shed 5 bases and J shed 8 bases, with 11 bases lying between them. The germline gives CDR1 SGHVS, CDR2 FNYEAQ. The CDR3 here is CASSTDSGTQYF. DNA for the CDR3: TGTGCCAGCAGCACCGATTCCGGTACGCAGTATTTT.

This clone was counted between two and nine times. The rearrangement uses TRBV4-1 and TRBJ2-5, with TRBD2 as a possible D gene (7 bases). V was cut by 0 bases and J by 4 bases, with 15 bases left in between. Germline V lookup: CDR1 MGHRA, CDR2 YSYEKL. The CDR3 is made up of 16 amino acids. The CDR3 region is CASSQEGGLGGETQYF. The DNA of the CDR3 is TGCGCCAGCAGCCAAGAGGGGGGGCTGGGGGGAGAGACCCAGTACTTC.

This chain links TRBV2 with TRBJ2-1; the match to TRBD2 covers 9 bases. Per the germline V gene, CDR1 is SNHLY and CDR2 is FYNNEI. The CDR3 has 16 residues. With V trimmed by 4 bases and J by 0 bases, 4 bases remained unmatched. The CDR3 sequence is CASSVASGNSYNEQFF. In DNA, the CDR3 is TGTGCCAGCAGTGTGGCTAGCGGGAACTCCTACAATGAGCAGTTCTTC.

The chain employs TRBV27 and TRBJ1-3; 7 positions agree with TRBD1. The CDR3 is 18 residues long. With V trimmed by 6 bases and J by 2 bases, 16 bases remained unmatched. The germline gives CDR1 MNHEY, CDR2 SMNVEV (reference sequence). The CDR3: CASSLAPPGQFPGNTIYF. In nucleotides, the CDR3 is TGTGCCAGCAGCCTAGCCCCACCGGGACAGTTCCCTGGAAACACCATATATTTT.

This clone was observed a single time. The rearrangement uses TRBV7-9 and TRBJ2-5, with TRBD2 matching over 15 bases. The CDR3 has 17 residues. Looked up from germline, CDR1 is SEHNR and CDR2 is FQNEAQ (reference sequence). The ends lost 6 bases at V and 4 bases at J; junction bases unmatched: 9. This chain's CDR3 is CASSSGLAGGPRETQYF. The CDR3 DNA follows: TGTGCCAGCAGTTCTGGACTAGCGGGAGGGCCGAGAGAGACCCAGTACTTC.

This chain links TRBV30 with TRBJ1-5; D might be TRBD1 (6 bases). Germline CDR1 is GTSNPN and CDR2 is SVGIG (reference sequence). The CDR3 covers 15 residues. V was pared by 2 bases and J by 2 bases, with 13 bases between. CDR3 DNA: TGTGCCTGGAGTTCGGACAGTCACGGCAATCAGCCCCAGCATTTT. This codes for CAWSSDSHGNQPQHF.

The V and J genes are TRBV27 and TRBJ2-7; D remains unclear. Trimming left V 7 bases short and J 0 bases short, with 10 bases between. Per germline, CDR1 MNHEY and CDR2 SMNVEV (reference sequence). CDR3 length: 13 amino acids. CDR3 loop: CASKFQFSYEQYF. DNA of the CDR3: TGTGCCAGCAAGTTCCAGTTCTCCTACGAGCAGTACTTC.

The rearrangement links TRBV27 to TRBJ1-5; no definite D call. V shed 4 bases and J shed 0 bases, with 4 bases lying between them. The CDR3 spans 13 residues. Germline V gene data show CDR1 as MNHEY and CDR2 as SMNVEV (reference sequence). CDR3 sequence (DNA): TGTGCCAGCAGTTACAGTAGCAATCAGCCCCAGCATTTT. Translation: CASSYSSNQPQHF.

This chain uses TRBV7-3 with TRBJ2-1, with TRBD2 identical over 13 bases. J lost 8 bases, V lost 5 bases, and 6 bases had no gene match. Germline lookup yields CDR1 SGHTA and CDR2 FQGTGA. The CDR3 covers 15 residues. The CDR3 region is CASSTTSGGTYEQFF. CDR3 DNA: TGTGCCAGCAGCACGACTAGCGGGGGGACGTATGAGCAGTTCTTC.

The rearrangement joins TRBV28 to TRBJ1-4; 8 bases match TRBD1. The germline V gene has CDR1 MDHEN and CDR2 SYDVKM. J gave up 8 bases and V 10 bases, and 12 bases lay outside the gene matches. This CDR3 region has 14 residues. CDR3 sequence (DNA): TGTGCCACTGCCCGGACAGGGAGGTCGGAAAAACTGTTTTTT. It encodes CATARTGRSEKLFF.

This clone was recorded a few times. The chain links TRBV6-1 to TRBJ1-6; 8 bases agree with TRBD1. The germline CDR1 and CDR2 sequences are MNHNS and SASEGT. Trimming took 5 bases from V and 1 from J; bases not matched to a gene: 1. This CDR3 has 15 amino acids. This CDR3 is CASSNRGSYNSPLHF. The CDR3 DNA reads as TGTGCCAGCAGTAACAGGGGGTCCTATAATTCACCCCTCCACTTT.

The V and J genes are TRBV2 and TRBJ2-5, with 8 bases lining up with TRBD2. The germline V gene has CDR1 SNHLY and CDR2 FYNNEI. The CDR3 spans 16 residues. The trim removed 3 bases at V and 1 base at J, leaving 7 bases unmatched. The CDR3 is CASSDSGGALQETQYF. The CDR3, as DNA: TGTGCCAGCAGTGATTCGGGGGGGGCTCTCCAAGAGACCCAGTACTTC.

This clone was counted a few times. The V and J genes are TRBV10-3 and TRBJ2-7; D might be TRBD2 (5 bases). The germline V gene has CDR1 ENHRY and CDR2 SYGVKD. Trimming took off 4 bases at V and 3 bases at J, with 13 bases between the two ends. CDR3 length equals 14 residues. The DNA of the CDR3 is TGTGCCATCAGTGCACGGACTGATTTCTACGAGCAGTACTTC. It is translated as CAISARTDFYEQYF.

This rearrangement joins TRBV4-1 to TRBJ2-1, with 8 bases matching TRBD2. The germline CDR1 and CDR2 sequences are MGHRA and YSYEKL. The CDR3 sequence is 16 residues long. V dropped 0 bases and J dropped 13; count of bases not matched to a gene: 14. CDR3 nucleotide sequence: TGCGCCAGCAGCCAAGATCCTGGGACTAGTTATAGTTTTCAGTTCTTC. Amino acids: CASSQDPGTSYSFQFF.